The 9 T cell receptor beta chains reported below all come from one sample, sequenced in a study of blood T cell repertoires in COVID-19. This table comes from immunoSEQ multiplex PCR, and its TCRdb copy is limited to in-frame clones, with some not included. The repertoire holds approximately 140,000 clones, with more than 75% as singletons. The sequencing input was PBMCs or T cells enriched from blood (not recorded which). These receptors all come from a woman aged 25 to 39 with acute COVID-19.

This rearrangement joins TRBV5-5 to TRBJ1-2, with a weak D call TRBD1 (6 bases). The CDR3 spans 13 residues. The germline gives CDR1 SGHKS, CDR2 YYEKEE (reference sequence). Trimming shortened V by 3 bases and J by 5 bases, and 11 bases separated the two germline ends. Written as DNA, the CDR3 is TGTGCCAGCAGCTCTCAACAGGGATATGGCTACACCTTC. It specifies CASSSQQGYGYTF.

The chain joins TRBV24-1 to TRBJ1-5; 10 positions agree with TRBD1. CDR1 is KGHDR, CDR2 SFDVKD, per germline. This CDR3 spans 15 amino acids. V was pared by 2 bases and J by 5 bases, with 2 bases of the junction left unmatched. The CDR3 DNA follows: TGTGCCACCAGTGATTCCGGGACAGGGGATCAGCCCCAGCATTTT. Amino acids: CATSDSGTGDQPQHF.

CDR3: CASSLAGAAGADTQYF. CDR3 DNA: TGCGCCAGCAGCTTGGCAGGGGCCGCTGGGGCCGATACGCAGTATTTT. The rearrangement joins TRBV5-1 to TRBJ2-3; weak D call: TRBD1 (6 bases). Looked up from germline, CDR1 is SGHRS and CDR2 is YFSETQ. The length of the CDR3 is 16 residues. V was clipped by 0 bases and J by 6 bases, with 17 bases between them. Full variable domain (rest looked up from reference TRBV5-1 and TRBJ2-3): KAGVTQTPRYLIKTRGQQVTLSCSPISGHRSVSWYQQTPGQGLQFLFEYFSETQRNKGNFPGRFSGRQFSNSRSEMNVSTLELGDSALYLCASSLAGAAGADTQYFGPGTRLTVL.

This clone was recorded a few times. The V gene is TRBV6-5, the J gene TRBJ1-5, with no clear D. V lost 8 bases and J lost 2, with 10 bases in between. CDR3 length equals 13 residues. CDR1 is MNHEY and CDR2 is SVGAGI in the germline V gene. The CDR3 DNA follows: TGTGCCAGCGGAGGGATGGGCAATCAGCCCCAGCATTTT. Its protein product is CASGGMGNQPQHF.

The V and J genes are TRBV19 and TRBJ2-7; 9 nucleotides line up with TRBD1. Germline V gene sequence: CDR1 LNHDA, CDR2 SQIVND (reference sequence). Trimming at V came to 5 bases and at J to 3 bases, leaving 5 bases not matched to a gene. This CDR3 has 14 residues. CDR3 region: CASSRQGDSYEQYF. CDR3 DNA sequence: TGTGCCAGTAGTCGACAGGGGGATAGCTACGAGCAGTACTTC.

The chain links TRBV7-2 to TRBJ1-5; D not resolved. Germline assignment: CDR1 SGHTA and CDR2 FQGNSA. There are 13 residues in the CDR3. V was shortened by 5 bases and J by 9 bases, with 14 bases between the two germline ends. Here the CDR3 reads CASSVRSLWPQHF. The CDR3, as DNA: TGTGCCAGCAGCGTCCGGAGTTTGTGGCCCCAGCATTTT.

In this sample, this clone turned up a few times. This rearrangement joins TRBV28 to TRBJ1-5; TRBD1 matches at 7 bases. The germline V gene has CDR1 MDHEN and CDR2 SYDVKM. The CDR3 spans 18 residues. V dropped 4 bases and J dropped 3; count of bases not matched to a gene: 15. The CDR3 DNA sequence: TGTGCCAGCAGTTCCCAGAGGACAGGAGGAAGCGTCAATCAGCCCCAGCATTTT. Amino acid sequence: CASSSQRTGGSVNQPQHF.

The V gene is TRBV7-9, the J gene TRBJ2-3; 9 bases fit TRBD2. CDR1 and CDR2 (germline): SEHNR, FQNEAQ (reference sequence). CDR3 length: 15 amino acids. J was trimmed by 2 bases and V by 1 base; bases with no gene match: 1. The CDR3 bases are TGTGCCAGCAGCTTAGGACTAGCGGACACAGATACGCAGTATTTT. Its protein product is CASSLGLADTDTQYF.

The chain uses TRBV2 and TRBJ1-5; D is unclear. Germline V gene data show CDR1 as SNHLY and CDR2 as FYNNEI. Trimming took 3 bases from V and 0 from J, leaving 3 bases between them. There are 13 residues in the CDR3. CDR3 residues: CASSDYSNQPQHF. In DNA form, the CDR3 reads TGTGCCAGCAGTGATTATAGCAATCAGCCCCAGCATTTT. Using reference TRBV2 and TRBJ1-5 for the parts outside the CDR3, the full variable domain is EPEVTQTPSHQVTQMGQEVILRCVPISNHLYFYWYRQILGQKVEFLVSFYNNEISEKSEIFDDQFSVERPDGSNFTLKIRSTKLEDSAMYFCASSDYSNQPQHFGDGTRLSIL.